The 17 T cell receptor beta chains below were found in one sample sequenced in a study of shared clonotypes between healthy human individuals. Produced via immunoSEQ multiplex PCR; TCRdb's table is partial and in-frame only. This table has about 680,000 clones, around two thirds appearing once. The material sequenced was memory CD4+ T cells sorted from blood. Subset denoted: CD45RA-negative fraction. The origin of the receptors is a woman younger than 45 in good health.

The V gene is TRBV28, the J gene TRBJ2-7, with TRBD2 matching 7 bases. Germline CDR1 is MDHEN and CDR2 is SYDVKM. The CDR3 loop spans 15 amino acids. V shed 7 bases, J shed 0 bases, and the junction held 9 bases outside the gene matches. CDR3 DNA: TGTGCCAGCACTTCTAGCGGTTTGAGCTCCTACGAGCAGTACTTC. As protein: CASTSSGLSSYEQYF.

The chain combines TRBV2 with TRBJ2-5, with 13 bases lining up with TRBD2. With 9 bases clipped from V and 5 bases from J, the junction kept 9 bases outside the gene matches. The CDR3 totals 15 residues. CDR1 is SNHLY and CDR2 is FYNNEI in the germline V gene. DNA for the CDR3: TGTGCCAGTGAACTAGCGGGAGGGCCGAGGGAGACCCAGTACTTC. It yields the protein CASELAGGPRETQYF.

Ten or more counts support this clone. The CDR3 reads CASSDGAGDLNEQFF. CDR3 sequence (DNA): TGTGCCAGCAGTGACGGAGCGGGAGATCTCAATGAGCAGTTCTTC. The chain uses TRBV6-4 and TRBJ2-1; 8 bases fit TRBD2. V gave up 2 bases and J gave up 6 bases; unmatched junction bases: 6. This CDR3 is 15 amino acids long. CDR1 and CDR2 from the germline V gene are MRHNA and SNTAGT.

This clone showed up just a few times. The V gene is TRBV6-1, the J gene TRBJ1-1; 8 bases line up with TRBD1. V shed 7 bases, J shed 6 bases, and the junction held 7 bases outside the gene matches. The length of the CDR3 is 13 residues. Germline CDR1 reads MNHNS; CDR2 reads SASEGT. CDR3 bases: TGTGCCAGCATTCCGGACAGGGTCGCTGAAGCTTTCTTT. This gives the protein CASIPDRVAEAFF.

The CDR3 sequence is CASSLGGGGPRFYNEQFF. In DNA, the CDR3 is TGTGCCAGCAGCTTAGGGGGGGGAGGGCCGCGGTTCTACAATGAGCAGTTCTTC. The J gene is TRBJ2-1, the V gene TRBV11-2; 7 bases match TRBD2. Germline V gene lookup returns CDR1 SGHAT and CDR2 FQNNGV. The CDR3 runs 18 residues. The V gene end was trimmed by 1 base and the J gene end by 3 bases; junction bases not matched to a gene: 12.

Regarding this clone: Other DNA variants within this sample encode the same CDR3. The chain has TRBV30 and TRBJ1-2, with D uncertain. Looked up from germline, CDR1 is GTSNPN and CDR2 is SVGIG (reference sequence). This CDR3 region has 12 residues. The germline V and J ends were trimmed by 1 base and 5 bases, with 8 bases remaining between them. CDR3 amino acids: CAWSALSYGYTF. The CDR3 bases are TGTGCCTGGAGTGCTTTGAGTTATGGCTACACCTTC.

This rearrangement joins TRBV5-1 to TRBJ2-7, with TRBD2 identical over 7 bases. Trimming cost V 5 bases and J 0 bases; bases outside gene matches: 11. There are 16 residues in the CDR3. Germline CDR1 is SGHRS and CDR2 is YFSETQ. Here the CDR3 reads CASSRDRLASSYEQYF. The CDR3 DNA is TGCGCCAGCAGTAGGGATAGACTAGCTAGCTCCTACGAGCAGTACTTC.

This clone was seen many times. Additional DNA sequences in this sample encode the identical CDR3. The CDR3 nucleotides read TGTGCCAGCAGTAGGGGTAATCAGCCCCAGCATTTT. Amino acid sequence: CASSRGNQPQHF. The genes are TRBV28 and TRBJ1-5; TRBD1 might be the D (5 bases). The CDR3 sequence is 12 residues long. Germline-derived CDR1 and CDR2 are MDHEN and SYDVKM. V was pared by 5 bases and J by 4 bases, with 6 bases between.

The CDR3 loop is CASRTSVAGTQYF. The DNA of the CDR3 is TGTGCCAGCAGAACTAGCGTCGCCGGGACCCAGTACTTC. The rearrangement joins TRBV2 to TRBJ2-5; 7 nucleotides agree with TRBD2. Germline assignment: CDR1 SNHLY and CDR2 FYNNEI. The CDR3 length is 13 residues. V gave up 6 bases and J gave up 7 bases; unmatched junction bases: 8.

This chain uses TRBV5-1 with TRBJ2-1, with 8 bases aligning to TRBD1. Germline V lookup: CDR1 SGHRS, CDR2 YFSETQ. V was pared by 3 bases and J by 6 bases, with 5 bases of the junction left unmatched. This CDR3 spans 14 amino acids. CDR3 in amino acids: CASSYGQGGNEQFF. The CDR3 DNA follows: TGCGCCAGCAGCTATGGACAGGGTGGCAATGAGCAGTTCTTC.

This chain joins TRBV10-1 and TRBJ2-6, with D unclear. The CDR3 is made up of 14 amino acids. V lost 6 bases to trimming and J lost 4 bases, with 10 bases between them. The germline V gene encodes CDR1 WNHNN and CDR2 SYGVQD (reference sequence). CDR3 sequence (DNA): TGCGCCAGCAGCCAAGGAACCGGGGCCAACGTCCTGACTTTC. It codes for CASSQGTGANVLTF.

V usage is TRBV19 and J usage is TRBJ2-5; TRBD2 matches 7 bases. Germline loops: CDR1 LNHDA, CDR2 SQIVND (reference sequence). The CDR3 has 14 residues. V shed 6 bases and J 2 bases; nucleotides not matched to a gene: 6. CDR3 in amino acids: CASSPWEGQETQYF. The CDR3 DNA reads as TGTGCCAGTAGCCCCTGGGAGGGTCAAGAGACCCAGTACTTC.

V is TRBV7-2 and J is TRBJ2-1; no firm D call. CDR3 length: 12 residues. Trimming took 3 bases from V and 4 from J, leaving 4 bases between them. The germline V gene encodes CDR1 SGHTA and CDR2 FQGNSA. The CDR3 sequence is CASSFQYNEQFF. DNA of the CDR3: TGTGCCAGCAGCTTTCAATACAATGAGCAGTTCTTC.

This clone occurred a few times. The CDR3 DNA is TGCGCCAGCAGCCGGGACAGGGCTAACTATGGCTACACCTTC. The encoded protein is CASSRDRANYGYTF. The chain recombines TRBV4-1 with TRBJ1-2; 9 nucleotides align to TRBD1. J was trimmed by 0 bases and V by 4 bases; bases with no gene match: 0. The CDR3 length is 14 residues. CDR1 and CDR2 from the germline V gene are MGHRA and YSYEKL.

The rearrangement uses TRBV7-9 and TRBJ2-1; a weak D match, TRBD1 (5 bases). V lost 6 bases to trimming and J lost 0 bases, with 15 bases between them. The germline V gene has CDR1 SEHNR and CDR2 FQNEAQ (reference sequence). The CDR3 is 16 residues long. Here the CDR3 DNA reads TGTGCCAGCAGGACGAACAGGATTAGCTCCTACAATGAGCAGTTCTTC. This translates into CASRTNRISSYNEQFF.

The V gene is TRBV19, the J gene TRBJ2-1; D is possibly TRBD2 (5 bases). The CDR3 spans 16 residues. CDR1 is LNHDA, CDR2 SQIVND, per germline (reference sequence). The V end was cut by 3 bases, the J end by 7 bases, with 19 bases between. DNA of the CDR3: TGTGCCAGTAGTATCCTACAAGGGAGAGGAAGGAATGAGCAGTTCTTC. It translates to CASSILQGRGRNEQFF.

The rearrangement links TRBV28 to TRBJ2-5, with no clear D. This CDR3 is built from 14 residues. V was pared by 10 bases and J by 2 bases, with 17 bases between. Germline V lookup: CDR1 MDHEN, CDR2 SYDVKM. CDR3 loop: CATKGFPSQETQYF. DNA for the CDR3: TGTGCCACCAAGGGCTTCCCTTCTCAAGAGACCCAGTACTTC.